This T cell receptor (beta chain) was captured in a study of PD-L1 blockade in urothelial cancer. Whole-study context: Patients started atezolizumab at some point between 2012 and 2014, 1,200 mg intravenously every 3 weeks.

Notes on the study in general: Durable benefit accompanied greater 3-week expansion of tumor-associated blood clones.

Each patient presented with locally advanced or metastatic urothelial carcinoma. Produced via immunoSEQ multiplex PCR; TCRdb's table is partial and in-frame only. Of about 2,500 clones listed, over 35% are singletons. By share of the sample, this clone is medium-sized. Its antigen is not identified. V lost 0 bases, J lost 1 base, and 7 bases lay in between. This CDR3 comprises 14 residues. Germline V gives CDR1 SGDLS, CDR2 YYNGEE. The sample was tumor tissue, taken before atezolizumab (anti-PD-L1) treatment. The chain combines TRBV9 with TRBJ1-1; D not resolved. This receptor was identified in a man in his fifties or sixties with urothelial cancer. CDR3 coding DNA: TGTGCCAGCAGCGTAGGATGGGAGAACACTGAAGCTTTCTTT. This sequence encodes CASSVGWENTEAFF.